The clone carrying this T cell receptor (beta chain) was recorded many times. Antigen specificity is unknown. Preparation of the TCRbeta library involved a method that used unique molecular identifiers. TCRdb reprocessed the PCR reads with MiXCR, giving one entry per CDR3 protein. The sample includes 250,000 or so distinct CDR3 sequences, 8.2% of them seen just once. The data stem from a study of T-cell reconstitution after alpha-beta-depleted transplantation in children. Overall study results and limits: In patients about two months after transplant, alpha-beta T cells reportedly arose from several hundred expanded graft clones.

Germline CDR1 SQVTM, CDR2 ANQGSEA. The CDR3 is 13 residues long. Trimming removed 4 bases from V and 3 bases from J, with 13 bases in between. V gene TRBV29-1 combines with J gene TRBJ2-7; TRBD1 might be the D (5 bases). The sequencing used PBMCs, mostly from graft donor cells, collected 180 days after TCRalphabeta/CD19-depleted stem cell transplant. This receptor was taken from a male patient between 10 and 17 years old who had a stem cell transplant for acute lymphoblastic leukemia, so the T cells may come from the graft donor. CDR3 DNA: TGCAGCGTTGTTTCAGGGTACAGCTACGAGCAGTACTTC. This sequence encodes CSVVSGYSYEQYF.